The next 31 T cell receptor beta chains were all read from a single sample in a study of blood T cell repertoires in COVID-19. Repertoires were generated with immunoSEQ multiplex PCR, while TCRdb's copy carries only in-frame clones and drops some. Of 150,000 to 200,000 clones listed, approximately 81% are singletons. The specimen was peripheral blood. The receptor set was obtained from a human donor with acute or convalescent COVID-19. The donor label of this sample is uncertain.

A few counts support this clone. The chain carries TRBV7-2 and TRBJ1-2, with TRBD1 identical over 11 bases. The V and J ends lost 3 bases and 8 bases, in that order; junction bases with no gene match: 8. CDR1 SGHTA and CDR2 FQGNSA come from the germline V gene. The CDR3 runs to 15 residues. The CDR3 DNA reads as TGTGCCAGCAGCTTCGCCAAGGGACAGGGGGTCGGCTACACCTTC. This codes for CASSFAKGQGVGYTF.

The chain employs TRBV14 and TRBJ1-6, with D unresolved. This CDR3 contains 15 residues. The germline gives CDR1 SGHDN, CDR2 FVKESK. Trimming took 1 base from V and 9 from J, leaving 13 bases between them. The CDR3 bases are TGTGCCAGCAGCCAAGGAGGGTTGCGTGGTTCACCCCTCCACTTT. Its protein is CASSQGGLRGSPLHF.

This chain uses TRBV3-1 (or the pseudogene TRBV3-2) with TRBJ1-1, with 7 bases matching TRBD1. The CDR3 sequence is 12 residues long. CDR1 and CDR2 from the germline V gene are LGHDT and YNNKEL (reference sequence). V was clipped by 3 bases and J by 7 bases; unmatched bases: 2. The CDR3 DNA reads as TGTGCCAGCAGCCAGGCAGGGGGTGAAGCTTTCTTT. The encoded protein is CASSQAGGEAFF.

Comments on this clone: One end of the junction varies from germline; a read error may be responsible. This sample includes further DNA sequences coding for the same CDR3. The rearrangement joins TRBV5-1 to TRBJ2-3; possibly TRBD2 for D (7 bases). The germline V gene encodes CDR1 SGHRS and CDR2 YFSETQ. The CDR3 consists of 15 residues. The CDR3 DNA is TGCGCCAGCGAAAGGGGAGGGGGGCTTGGAGATACACAGTATTTT. Its protein product is CASERGGGLGDTQYF.

This chain links TRBV27 with TRBJ1-1, with D possibly matching TRBD1 (5 bases). In germline, CDR1 is MNHEY, CDR2 SMNVEV (reference sequence). There are 15 residues in the CDR3. V was shortened by 0 bases and J by 5 bases, with 13 bases between the two germline ends. CDR3 in amino acids: CASSLSIGGRTEAFF. The CDR3 region has the DNA TGTGCCAGCAGTTTATCGATTGGGGGGAGGACTGAAGCTTTCTTT.

This clone appeared a single time. The CDR3 spells CASSLQFPSYEQYF. The CDR3 DNA is TGTGCCAGCAGTCTGCAGTTCCCTTCCTACGAGCAGTACTTC. The genes are TRBV6-5 and TRBJ2-7; D remains ambiguous. From germline, CDR1 is MNHEY and CDR2 SVGAGI. Trimming pared 5 bases from V and 1 base from J, leaving 12 bases between. This CDR3 has 14 residues.

J is TRBJ1-1 and V is TRBV7-2, with TRBD1 identical over 11 bases. The CDR3 length is 16 residues. Losses at the gene ends were 5 bases for V and 0 bases for J; bases not matched to a gene: 5. Germline values: CDR1 SGHTA, CDR2 FQGNSA. The CDR3 coding sequence is TGTGCCAGCAGCCAGTGGACAGGGGGCTTGAACACTGAAGCTTTCTTT. Encoded protein: CASSQWTGGLNTEAFF. Together with reference TRBV7-2 and TRBJ1-1, the CDR3 gives the full variable domain: GAGVSQSPSNKVTEKGKDVELRCDPISGHTALYWYRQSLGQGLEFLIYFQGNSAPDKSGLPSDRFSAERTGGSVSTLTIQRTQQEDSAVYLCASSQWTGGLNTEAFFGQGTRLTVV.

This chain links TRBV5-6 with TRBJ1-2; 10 bases are shared with TRBD1. Trimming cost V 4 bases and J 8 bases; bases outside gene matches: 8. The length of the CDR3 is 14 residues. Germline V gene data show CDR1 as SGHDT and CDR2 as YYEEEE. The CDR3 DNA follows: TGTGCCAGCAGCCCCAGACAGGGGGCGAACGGCTACACCTTC. This encodes CASSPRQGANGYTF.

The chain joins TRBV2 to TRBJ1-2; no reliable D call. The CDR3 loop spans 13 amino acids. Germline assignment: CDR1 SNHLY and CDR2 FYNNEI. V lost 5 bases to trimming and J lost 3 bases, with 10 bases between them. CDR3 loop: CASSLTGDYGYTF. The CDR3 nucleotides are TGTGCCAGCAGTTTGACTGGTGACTATGGCTACACCTTC.

This chain connects TRBV18 to TRBJ2-7; TRBD1 is a possible D gene (5 bases). CDR3 length: 19 residues. The ends were cut back, 4 bases at V and 0 bases at J, with 25 bases in the middle. Germline values: CDR1 KGHSH, CDR2 LQKENI. CDR3 sequence reads: CASSLKPRRSQGDSYEQYF. DNA of the CDR3: TGTGCCAGCTCACTAAAACCCAGGCGGTCGCAGGGCGACTCCTACGAGCAGTACTTC.

This clone has a count of ten or more. V usage is TRBV4-1 and J usage is TRBJ2-1, with TRBD2 matching over 10 bases. The CDR3 covers 16 residues. V was clipped by 5 bases and J by 4 bases; unmatched bases: 8. In germline, CDR1 is MGHRA, CDR2 YSYEKL. In DNA, the CDR3 is TGCGCCAGCAGCTCTACGACTAGCGGGCTTTACAATGAGCAGTTCTTC. Protein product: CASSSTTSGLYNEQFF.

The V call is TRBV5-1, the J call TRBJ2-1; 7 bases are a match to TRBD2. Germline lookup yields CDR1 SGHRS and CDR2 YFSETQ. The CDR3 sequence is 18 residues long. The junction had 21 bases not matched to a gene; V was cut back by 4 bases and J by 8 bases. The CDR3 nucleotides read TGCGCCAGCAGCCCGCTGGCGCTGCGGTCTAGCGGTGCGGATGAGCAGTTCTTC. This sequence encodes CASSPLALRSSGADEQFF.

This clone was seen once. CDR3 residues: CASTMQGAGEAFF. The CDR3 DNA sequence: TGCGCCAGCACTATGCAGGGGGCTGGTGAAGCTTTCTTT. This chain uses TRBV5-1 with TRBJ1-1; 8 bases match TRBD1. V was clipped by 6 bases and J by 7 bases; unmatched bases: 8. Germline V lookup: CDR1 SGHRS, CDR2 YFSETQ. This CDR3 is built from 13 residues.

The rearrangement joins TRBV7-9 to TRBJ1-2; 7 nucleotides line up with TRBD1. The V gene end was trimmed by 5 bases and the J gene end by 4 bases; junction bases not matched to a gene: 13. Germline lookup yields CDR1 SEHNR and CDR2 FQNEAQ (reference sequence). The CDR3 is 16 amino acids. The CDR3 region is CASSPPGAGGGYGYTF. The CDR3, as DNA: TGTGCCAGCAGCCCCCCGGGGGCAGGGGGTGGCTATGGCTACACCTTC.

The chain has TRBV30 and TRBJ1-5; unclear D gene. The CDR3 loop spans 14 amino acids. Per the germline V gene, CDR1 is GTSNPN and CDR2 is SVGIG (reference sequence). V dropped 2 bases and J dropped 4 bases, with 12 bases sitting between them. CDR3 sequence reads: CAWSTGLANQPQHF. The CDR3 DNA is TGTGCCTGGAGTACGGGTCTCGCTAATCAGCCCCAGCATTTT. The whole variable domain, remainder taken from reference TRBV30 and TRBJ1-5, is SQTIHQWPATLVQPVGSPLSLECTVEGTSNPNLYWYRQAAGRGLQLLFYSVGIGQISSEVPQNLSASRPQDRQFILSSKKLLLSDSGFYLCAWSTGLANQPQHFGDGTRLSIL.

This chain uses TRBV2 with TRBJ1-3; D is perhaps TRBD1 (5 bases). The length of the CDR3 is 15 residues. Trimming took off 4 bases at V and 0 bases at J, with 10 bases between the two ends. Germline assignment: CDR1 SNHLY and CDR2 FYNNEI. This CDR3 is CASSGGVPSGNTIYF. In nucleotides, the CDR3 is TGTGCCAGCAGTGGGGGGGTCCCCTCTGGAAACACCATATATTTT.

The gene calls are TRBV6-1 and TRBJ2-7; 12 bases map to TRBD1. Unmatched junction bases numbered 7, after V lost 3 bases and J lost 4 bases. The CDR3 runs to 16 residues. Germline V gene lookup returns CDR1 MNHNS and CDR2 SASEGT. CDR3 DNA sequence: TGTGCCAGCAGTGAGAGGGGACAGGGGGCACCTTACGAGCAGTACTTC. Amino acids: CASSERGQGAPYEQYF.

CDR3 region: CASSYWAKAITLHF. The CDR3 DNA is TGTGCCAGCAGTTACTGGGCCAAGGCGATAACCCTCCACTTT. The chain carries TRBV6-2 or TRBV6-3 and TRBJ1-6; D gene uncertain. The CDR3 extends over 14 amino acids. The V end was cut by 1 base, the J end by 14 bases, with 15 bases between. CDR1 is MNHEY and CDR2 is SVGEGT in the germline V gene.

The rearrangement joins TRBV3-1 (or the pseudogene TRBV3-2) to TRBJ1-6; 9 nucleotides match TRBD1. Trimming at V came to 2 bases and at J to 7 bases, leaving 6 bases not matched to a gene. The CDR3 contains 16 residues. Germline V CDR1 and CDR2: LGHDT, YNNKEL (reference sequence). CDR3 residues: CASSQYRDRANSPLHF. The CDR3, as DNA: TGTGCCAGCAGCCAATATCGGGACAGGGCAAATTCACCCCTCCACTTT.

The chain joins TRBV19 to TRBJ1-2, with D uncertain. The CDR3 is 16 amino acids. CDR1 and CDR2 (germline): LNHDA, SQIVND (reference sequence). Trimming stripped 5 bases from V and 4 bases from J, with 20 bases between. The CDR3 region has the DNA TGTGCCAGTAGTTCACTTTCTCTGGGCTCCTTCTATGGCTACACCTTC. Protein product: CASSSLSLGSFYGYTF. The full variable domain, in which reference TRBV19 and TRBJ1-2 provide the parts outside the CDR3, is DGGITQSPKYLFRKEGQNVTLSCEQNLNHDAMYWYRQDPGQGLRLIYYSQIVNDFQKGDIAEGYSVSREKKESFPLTVTSAQKNPTAFYLCASSSLSLGSFYGYTFGSGTRLTVV.

The chain is built from TRBV27 and TRBJ1-4; D call uncertain. This CDR3 is built from 13 residues. The V end was cut by 4 bases, the J end by 0 bases, with 3 bases between. The V gene's germline CDR1 is MNHEY and CDR2 SMNVEV (reference sequence). CDR3 nucleotide sequence: TGTGCCAGCAGTTGGCCAACTAATGAAAAACTGTTTTTT. Translation gives CASSWPTNEKLFF.

The chain combines TRBV9 with TRBJ2-7, with TRBD1 matching 7 bases. Germline lookup yields CDR1 SGDLS and CDR2 YYNGEE. V lost 6 bases, J lost 4 bases, and 7 bases stayed unmatched. The CDR3 covers 13 residues. CDR3 residues: CASNRDSSYEQYF. In nucleotides, the CDR3 is TGTGCCAGCAACCGGGACAGCAGTTACGAGCAGTACTTC.

The CDR3 DNA reads as TGTGCCAGCAGTTTCTCCTCTGGGAGCTCCTATAATTCACCCCTCCACTTT. Its translation is CASSFSSGSSYNSPLHF. The gene calls are TRBV27 and TRBJ1-6, with D unclear. Trimming stripped 3 bases from V and 0 bases from J, with 12 bases between. The V gene's germline CDR1 is MNHEY and CDR2 SMNVEV (reference sequence). The CDR3 extends over 17 amino acids.

This clone appeared a few times. The genes are TRBV7-2 and TRBJ1-2; TRBD1 matches at 8 bases. The CDR3 spans 17 residues. CDR1 SGHTA and CDR2 FQGNSA come from the germline V gene. J was trimmed by 4 bases and V by 5 bases; bases with no gene match: 15. The CDR3 nucleotides read TGTGCCAGCAGCATATTGACAGGGGCGGCCTCTGTCTATGGCTACACCTTC. Its translation is CASSILTGAASVYGYTF.

The chain couples TRBV6-2 or TRBV6-3 to TRBJ1-5; maybe TRBD1 (6 bases). This CDR3 region has 13 residues. CDR1 is MNHEY and CDR2 is SVGEGT in the germline V gene. V gave up 7 bases and J gave up 5 bases, with 12 bases separating them. CDR3 loop: CASTPQGYQPQHF. Here the CDR3 DNA reads TGTGCCAGCACCCCACAGGGTTATCAGCCCCAGCATTTT.

The V call is TRBV24-1, the J call TRBJ2-1; 9 nucleotides match TRBD2. The junction had 4 bases not matched to a gene; V was cut back by 3 bases and J by 5 bases. The CDR3 has 15 residues. CDR1 and CDR2 from the germline V gene are KGHDR and SFDVKD. The CDR3, as DNA: TGTGCCACCAGTGATAAGCGGGGGGCTCACAATGAGCAGTTCTTC. Encoded protein: CATSDKRGAHNEQFF.

The CDR3 nucleotides are TGTGCCAGCAGCCACCTCACGGGGGGTGGTTACAATGAGCAGTTCTTC. Protein: CASSHLTGGGYNEQFF. V gene TRBV3-1 (or the pseudogene TRBV3-2) combines with J gene TRBJ2-1, with 7 positions matching TRBD2. The CDR3 has 16 residues. CDR1 is LGHDT and CDR2 is YNNKEL in the germline V gene (reference sequence). After removal of 3 bases from V and 4 bases from J, the junction contained 9 bases not matched to a gene.

This clone was found once. The chain links TRBV18 to TRBJ1-5; 7 bases map to TRBD1. The CDR3 has 17 residues. V trimming: 3 bases; J trimming: 0 bases; junction bases outside the gene matches: 8. Germline CDR1 and CDR2: KGHSH and LQKENI. CDR3 nucleotide sequence: TGTGCCAGCTCACCGACTACAGGGGCCTATAGCAATCAGCCCCAGCATTTT. Protein: CASSPTTGAYSNQPQHF.

The CDR3 loop reads CASSPGGTAQNEKLFF. The DNA of the CDR3 is TGTGCCAGCAGCCCAGGTGGGACAGCTCAAAATGAAAAACTGTTTTTT. This rearrangement joins TRBV28 to TRBJ1-4, with 7 bases aligning to TRBD1. The CDR3 covers 16 residues. With V trimmed by 6 bases and J by 5 bases, 12 bases remained unmatched. Germline assignment: CDR1 MDHEN and CDR2 SYDVKM.

The rearrangement uses TRBV11-2 and TRBJ2-6; the match to TRBD1 covers 8 bases. Germline values: CDR1 SGHAT, CDR2 FQNNGV. Trimming removed 4 bases from V and 2 bases from J; junction bases left unmatched: 4. CDR3 length equals 16 residues. The CDR3 here is CASSSRQGPGANVLTF. The DNA for the CDR3 is TGTGCCAGCAGCTCGAGACAGGGGCCTGGGGCCAACGTCCTGACTTTC.

The chain carries TRBV19 and TRBJ1-2; maybe TRBD1 (5 bases). Trimming cost V 5 bases and J 4 bases, with 8 bases left between them. The CDR3 loop spans 12 amino acids. Germline lookup yields CDR1 LNHDA and CDR2 SQIVND (reference sequence). In DNA form, the CDR3 reads TGTGCCAGTAGTTCGGGGGTCTATGGCTACACCTTC. Its translation: CASSSGVYGYTF. The full variable domain, its missing parts supplied by reference TRBV19 and TRBJ1-2, is DGGITQSPKYLFRKEGQNVTLSCEQNLNHDAMYWYRQDPGQGLRLIYYSQIVNDFQKGDIAEGYSVSREKKESFPLTVTSAQKNPTAFYLCASSSGVYGYTFGSGTRLTVV.